A selection of T cell receptor beta chains follows, all from one sample in a study of Graves' ophthalmopathy and Graves' hyperthyroidism. TCRdb called the multiplex PCR reads again in MiXCR, with one record for every CDR3 protein. The sample shows some 390,000 distinct CDR3 sequences, about a sixth of them seen only once. The sequencing sample was made of peripheral blood. The receptor source for this set is a woman between 18 and 30 years old with Graves' ophthalmopathy. Both conserved end residues are part of each CDR3. A D gene is named only where the DNA matches it firmly. Not every row has a clone size; where given, it reads once, few, many or a size class.

TRBD1,many,TRBV7-4,TRBJ2-5,CASSFGTHRDRGLWYQETQYF,TGTGCCAGCAGCTTTGGGACCCACCGGGACAGGGGTCTCTGGTACCAAGAGACCCAGTACTTC
.,many,TRBV10-1,TRBJ2-7,CASNRFSVRTYEQYF,TGCGCCAGCAACCGGTTTTCAGTCAGGACCTACGAGCAGTACTTC
.,.,TRBV12-3/TRBV12-4,TRBJ1-5,CASSKVNQPQHF,TGTGCCAGCAGTAAGGTCAATCAGCCCCAGCATTTT
.,many,TRBV28,TRBJ2-7,CASSSPLDRSSYEQYF,TGTGCCAGCAGTTCGCCCCTCGACAGAAGCTCCTACGAGCAGTACTTC
TRBD1,many,TRBV6-2/TRBV6-3,TRBJ2-3,CASSPATGGVDPQYF,TGTGCCAGCAGCCCAGCTACAGGGGGTGTTGATCCGCAGTATTTT
.,.,TRBV28,TRBJ2-4,CASSSTGTRGYF,TGTGCCAGCAGTTCTACCGGGACCCGGGGGTACTTC
.,many,TRBV20-1,TRBJ2-7,CSARRGDSYEQYF,TGCAGTGCTAGGAGGGGTGACTCCTACGAGCAGTACTTC
TRBD2,once,TRBV15,TRBJ2-5,CATSEGTSGSLETQYF,TGTGCCACCAGCGAGGGGACTAGCGGGAGTTTGGAGACCCAGTACTTC
.,many,TRBV28,TRBJ2-7,CASSSGEANEQYF,TGTGCCAGCAGTTCGGGGGAGGCTAACGAGCAGTACTTC
.,many,TRBV12-3/TRBV12-4,TRBJ2-7,CASSISGVYEQYF,TGTGCCAGCAGTATATCAGGGGTCTACGAGCAGTACTTC
.,many,TRBV28,TRBJ1-1,CASSLYGLSNTEAFF,TGTGCCAGCAGTTTATATGGGTTGTCGAACACTGAAGCTTTCTTT
.,.,TRBV12-3/TRBV12-4,TRBJ1-1,CASTRDTVGEAFF,TGTGCCAGCACCCGGGACACCGTCGGTGAAGCTTTCTTT
.,few,TRBV6-1,TRBJ2-5,CASSAPSSAGETQYF,TGTGCCAGCAGTGCCCCCAGCTCGGCGGGAGAGACCCAGTACTTC
.,many,TRBV4-1,TRBJ2-5,CASSLLWAETQYF,TGCGCCAGCAGCTTATTATGGGCGGAGACCCAGTACTTC
.,many,TRBV4-1,TRBJ1-1,CASSQGVQMNTEAFF,TGCGCCAGCAGCCAAGGTGTACAGATGAACACTGAAGCTTTCTTT
.,many,TRBV3-1,TRBJ1-1,CASSQVAGAEAFF,TGTGCCAGCAGCCAAGTTGCCGGGGCTGAAGCTTTCTTT
TRBD1,.,TRBV7-8,TRBJ2-7,CASSVDSTGTTYEQYF,TGTGCCAGCAGCGTCGACTCGACAGGGACGACGTACGAGCAGTACTTC
.,.,TRBV28,TRBJ1-1,CASSRPLGGNTEAFF,TGTGCCAGCAGTCGCCCATTAGGGGGGAACACTGAAGCTTTCTTT
TRBD1,once,TRBV4-2,TRBJ1-1,CASSRLDRGYTEAFF,TGTGCCAGCAGCCGCCTCGACAGGGGGTACACTGAAGCTTTCTTT
TRBD2,many,TRBV6-2/TRBV6-3,TRBJ2-7,CASIVAGVPYEQYF,TGTGCCAGCATCGTAGCGGGAGTTCCCTACGAGCAGTACTTC
.,.,TRBV19,TRBJ1-2,CASSLPQATYGYTF,TGTGCCAGTAGTTTACCTCAAGCAACCTATGGCTACACCTTC
.,.,TRBV7-2,TRBJ1-2,CASSSVTGRGGYTF,TGTGCCAGCAGCTCTGTGACAGGACGGGGCGGCTACACCTTC
TRBD1,.,TRBV4-2,TRBJ1-2,CVSSQDYRGPGYTF,TGTGTCAGCAGCCAAGATTACAGGGGTCCTGGCTACACCTTC
TRBD1,many,TRBV15,TRBJ2-7,CATSRDGKGTGGYEQYF,TGTGCCACCAGCAGAGATGGGAAAGGGACAGGGGGCTACGAGCAGTACTTC
.,many,TRBV6-5,TRBJ1-2,CASSYSGANYGYTF,TGTGCCAGCAGTTACTCGGGTGCAAACTATGGCTACACCTTC
.,many,TRBV30,TRBJ1-6,CAWREAGRNSPLHF,TGTGCCTGGAGAGAGGCTGGGAGGAATTCACCCCTCCACTTT
.,many,TRBV24-1,TRBJ2-2,CATGPRPGLTGELFF,TGTGCCACCGGTCCCAGGCCGGGCCTCACCGGGGAGCTGTTTTTT
.,many,TRBV27,TRBJ2-5,CASSLSLSKTQYF,TGTGCCAGCAGTTTATCGCTCTCGAAGACCCAGTACTTC
TRBD1,many,TRBV7-7,TRBJ2-7,CASSLTPGTGPYEQYF,TGTGCTAGCAGCTTAACACCCGGGACAGGGCCCTACGAGCAGTACTTC
.,many,TRBV30,TRBJ2-2,CAWSAPLGARELFF,TGTGCCTGGAGTGCTCCGCTGGGGGCCCGGGAGCTGTTTTTT
.,few,TRBV6-5,TRBJ2-5,CASSYGYRVETQYF,TGTGCCAGCAGTTACGGCTACAGGGTGGAGACCCAGTACTTC
.,.,TRBV19,TRBJ1-6,CASSMSESSYNSPLHF,TGTGCCAGTAGTATGAGTGAAAGCTCCTATAATTCACCCCTCCACTTT
.,many,TRBV12-3/TRBV12-4,TRBJ2-5,CASSRSGLGLETQYF,TGTGCCAGCAGTAGGAGCGGGCTAGGATTGGAGACCCAGTACTTC
TRBD1,many,TRBV29-1,TRBJ2-3,CSGADRGRGTDTQYF,TGCAGCGGAGCTGACAGGGGCCGTGGCACAGATACGCAGTATTTT
TRBD1,many,TRBV10-2,TRBJ2-7,CASTPQDRGFYEQYF,TGCGCCAGCACTCCCCAGGACAGGGGGTTCTACGAGCAGTACTTC
TRBD1,.,TRBV28,TRBJ1-2,CASSSGQDVYTF,TGTGCCAGCAGTTCCGGACAGGATGTCTACACCTTC